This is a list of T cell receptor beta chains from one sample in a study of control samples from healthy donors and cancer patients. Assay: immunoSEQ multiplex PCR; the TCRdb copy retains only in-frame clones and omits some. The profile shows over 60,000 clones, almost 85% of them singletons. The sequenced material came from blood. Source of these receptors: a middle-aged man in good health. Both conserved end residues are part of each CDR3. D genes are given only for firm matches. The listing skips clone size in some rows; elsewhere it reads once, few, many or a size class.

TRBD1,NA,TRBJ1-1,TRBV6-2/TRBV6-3,TGTGCCAGCATCCCGGGTCGGGACAGAAGGAACGCTGAAGCTTTCTTT,CASIPGRDRRNAEAFF
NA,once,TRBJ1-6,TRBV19,TGTGCCAGTAGTATATCAATGGAAACCCCCTATAATTCACCCCTCCACTTT,CASSISMETPYNSPLHF
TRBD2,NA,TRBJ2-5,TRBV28,TGTGCCAGCAGTTTAGGGGACTACCGACAAGAGACCCAGTACTTC,CASSLGDYRQETQYF
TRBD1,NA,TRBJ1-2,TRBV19,TGTGCCAGTAGTTCAGGACAGGGGATTGTTGGCTACACCTTC,CASSSGQGIVGYTF
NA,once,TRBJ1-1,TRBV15,TGTGCCACCAGCATAACGGGGAACACTGAAGCTTTCTTT,CATSITGNTEAFF
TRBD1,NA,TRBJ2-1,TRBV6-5,TGTGCCAGCACTGCGGACAGGGGGCCCTATGAGCAGTTCTTC,CASTADRGPYEQFF
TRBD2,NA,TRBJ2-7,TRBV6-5,TGTGCCAGCAGACCACTAGCGGGAGGCCGAGACGAGCAGTACTTC,CASRPLAGGRDEQYF
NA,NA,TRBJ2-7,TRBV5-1,TGCGCCAGCAGCCCTGGGAGAGGGAACGAGCAGTACTTC,CASSPGRGNEQYF
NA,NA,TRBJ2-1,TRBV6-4,TGTGCCAGCAGTGACTCGCACAGGGGAGGAGGTGAGCAGTTCTTC,CASSDSHRGGGEQFF
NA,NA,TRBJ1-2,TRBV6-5,TGTGCCACCACGGACAGAATGACGGAGGACTACACCTTC,CATTDRMTEDYTF
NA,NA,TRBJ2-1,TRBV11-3,TGTGCCAGCAGGATTCACGGGGACGCCAACAATGAGCAGTTCTTC,CASRIHGDANNEQFF
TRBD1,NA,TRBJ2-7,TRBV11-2,TGTGCCAGCAGCTTAGAAAGGGGACAGGGGTACCACGAGCAGTACTTC,CASSLERGQGYHEQYF
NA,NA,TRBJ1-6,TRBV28,TGTGCCAGCAGTTTCGGGGGCGCCCTATGGTCACCCCTCCACTTT,CASSFGGALWSPLHF
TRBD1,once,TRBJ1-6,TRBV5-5,TGTGCCAGCAGCGGGAGGACAGGGACACTTTCACCCCTCCACTTT,CASSGRTGTLSPLHF
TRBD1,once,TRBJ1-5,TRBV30,TGTGCCTGGAGTGGACGGGGACAGGGGGCGATGGGCAATCAGCCCCAGCATTTT,CAWSGRGQGAMGNQPQHF
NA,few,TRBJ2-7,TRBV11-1,TGTGCCAGCACCCTCGGCCAGACGGACTTCTACGAGCAGTACTTC,CASTLGQTDFYEQYF
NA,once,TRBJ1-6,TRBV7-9,TGTGCCAGCAGCTTAGGAGTAAATTCACCCCTCCACTTT,CASSLGVNSPLHF
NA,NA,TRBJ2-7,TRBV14,TGTGCCAGCAGCCAAGATCATCGAGACACGAGCGAGCAGTACTTC,CASSQDHRDTSEQYF
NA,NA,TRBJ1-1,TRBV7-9,TGTGCCAGCAGCTTAGGAGGAGGAGTTGAAGCTTTCTTT,CASSLGGGVEAFF
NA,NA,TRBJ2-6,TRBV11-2,TGTGCCAGCAGCCCCTGGGAAGGGTCTGGGGCCAACGTCCTGACTTTC,CASSPWEGSGANVLTF
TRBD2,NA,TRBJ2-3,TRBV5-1,TGCGCCAGCAGCTTCCAGGCTAGCGGGGGGGTAGCAGATACGCAGTATTTT,CASSFQASGGVADTQYF
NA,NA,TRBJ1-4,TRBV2,TGTGCCAGCAGCCGGGAAGCTTCCGTTGAAAAACTGTTTTTT,CASSREASVEKLFF
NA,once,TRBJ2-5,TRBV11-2,TGTGCCAGCAGCTTAGCTTCCCAAGAGACCCAGTACTTC,CASSLASQETQYF
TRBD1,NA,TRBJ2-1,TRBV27,TGTGCCAGCAGTTTAAGGACAGGGCCCTACAATGAGCAGTTCTTC,CASSLRTGPYNEQFF
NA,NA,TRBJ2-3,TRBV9,TGTGCCAGCAGCGTAGATCAAGGAACAGTCACAGATACGCAGTATTTT,CASSVDQGTVTDTQYF
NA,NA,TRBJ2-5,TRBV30,TGTGCCTGGAGTGTAGTGGGGGGAGAGACCCAGTACTTC,CAWSVVGGETQYF
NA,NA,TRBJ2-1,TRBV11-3,TGTGCCAGCAGTCTTCCGGGACGGTCTACCTACAATGAGCAGTTCTTC,CASSLPGRSTYNEQFF
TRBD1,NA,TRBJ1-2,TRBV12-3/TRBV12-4,TGTGCCAGCAGTACAGGGGGACCTGGCTACACCTTC,CASSTGGPGYTF
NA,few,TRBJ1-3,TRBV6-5,TGTGCCAGCAGTCTAAGCCCAGGGTCGGGAAACACCATATATTTT,CASSLSPGSGNTIYF
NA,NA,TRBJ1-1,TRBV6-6,TGTGCCAGCAGTTACTCGTCGGGGACCACTGAAGCTTTCTTT,CASSYSSGTTEAFF
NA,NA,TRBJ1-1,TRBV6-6,TGTGCCAGCAGCTCCCGGAACACTGAAGCTTTCTTT,CASSSRNTEAFF
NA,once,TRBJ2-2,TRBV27,TGTGCCAGCAGTCCCACGAGGACCGGGGAGCTGTTTTTT,CASSPTRTGELFF
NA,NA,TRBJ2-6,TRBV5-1,TGCGCCAGCAGCTTGGCCGTCAGCGGTTCTGGGGCCAACGTCCTGACTTTC,CASSLAVSGSGANVLTF
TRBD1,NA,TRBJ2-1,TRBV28,TGTGCCAGCAGTTTTCACAGGGGGCGGAATGAGCAGTTCTTC,CASSFHRGRNEQFF
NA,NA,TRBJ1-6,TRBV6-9,TGTGCCAGCGACCCCCCCCGGGGACGGATAATTAGCTCCTATAATTCACCCCTCCACTTT,CASDPPRGRIISSYNSPLHF
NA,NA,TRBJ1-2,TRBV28,TGTGCCAGCAGTTTGATTAGATCGGGGGGCTACACCTTC,CASSLIRSGGYTF
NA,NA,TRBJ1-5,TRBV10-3,TGTGCCATCAGTGAGTCGTTTCAGGGGTCTGGGCAGCCCCAGCATTTT,CAISESFQGSGQPQHF
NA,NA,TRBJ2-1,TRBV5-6,TGTGCCAGCAGCTTGGAGGGCCCAGTACTCTACAATGAGCAGTTCTTC,CASSLEGPVLYNEQFF
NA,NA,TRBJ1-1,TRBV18,TGTGCCAGCTCACCACTGGGGACAACGAACACTGAAGCTTTCTTT,CASSPLGTTNTEAFF
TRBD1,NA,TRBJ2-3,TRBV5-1,TGCGCCAGCAGCTTGGCAAGCAGGGGGCTCAGAGATACGCAGTATTTT,CASSLASRGLRDTQYF
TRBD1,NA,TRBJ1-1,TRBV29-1,TGCAGCGTTGATAAGGCAGGGGGCTTTCGTAACACTGAAGCTTTCTTT,CSVDKAGGFRNTEAFF
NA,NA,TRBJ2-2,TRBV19,TGTGCCAGTAGTATTAACACCGGGGAGCTGTTTTTT,CASSINTGELFF
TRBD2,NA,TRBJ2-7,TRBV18,TGTGCCAGCTCACCACAGCGGGGGGCCTACGAGCAGTACTTC,CASSPQRGAYEQYF
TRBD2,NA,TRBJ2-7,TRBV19,TGTGCCAGTAGTATAAGCAGCGGGGGACTTCACTACGAGCAGTACTTC,CASSISSGGLHYEQYF
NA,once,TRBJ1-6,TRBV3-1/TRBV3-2,TGTGCCAGCAGCCCACGCGGGAATTCACCCCTCCACTTT,CASSPRGNSPLHF
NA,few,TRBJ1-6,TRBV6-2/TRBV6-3,TGTGCCAGCAGCCCTGCCCCAGAGAGCTCCTATAATTCACCCCTCCACTTT,CASSPAPESSYNSPLHF
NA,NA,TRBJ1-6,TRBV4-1,TGCGCCAGCAGCCGAATGGACAGAACCACTAATTCACCCCTCCACTTT,CASSRMDRTTNSPLHF